This T cell receptor (beta chain) was identified in a study of blood T cell repertoires in COVID-19. In the study's own analysis: Researchers report that nucleated cell counts were estimated from reference gene primer amplification. Profiled with immunoSEQ multiplex PCR; TCRdb holds only in-frame clones, not every one. The D gene and trimming were derived from the DNA, and the V and J assignments and clone size from that table. The sample contains some 180,000 clones, around four fifths of which appear only once. This CDR3 region has 15 residues. V lost 3 bases, J lost 7 bases, and 16 bases lay in between. Germline assignment: CDR1 SGDLS and CDR2 YYNGEE. Seattle-derived patients entered the study during active infection and were followed longitudinally.

This rearrangement joins TRBV9 to TRBJ2-2; tentatively, D is TRBD1 (5 bases). This sequence originates from a woman aged 40-49 years with COVID-19, enrolled during active disease. The sample was peripheral blood. The CDR3 reads CASSEKGFSNGELFF. CDR3 DNA sequence: TGTGCCAGCAGCGAAAAGGGGTTCTCGAACGGGGAGCTGTTTTTT. The full variable domain, with the rest looked up from reference TRBV9 and TRBJ2-2, is DSGVTQTPKHLITATGQRVTLRCSPRSGDLSVYWYQQSLDQGLQFLIQYYNGEERAKGNILERFSAQQFPDLHSELNLSSLELGDSALYFCASSEKGFSNGELFFGEGSRLTVL.